This entry is about one TCR beta chain. Its antigen is not identified. The junction departs from germline at one end; a sequencing error may be responsible. The CDR3 has 16 residues. Germline lookup yields CDR1 MGHRA and CDR2 YSYEKL. This sample was included in a study of T cell repertoires in cytomegalovirus infection. Study-wide context: Peptides in the study included HLA-C-restricted and HLA-B-restricted CMV epitopes. Carrying CMV and the relevant HLA type showed in public TCR beta signatures. Study-wide results and caveats: In two of eight donors, the top clonotype was HLA-C-restricted CMV-specific. The cumulative frequency of public TCR beta families distinguished individuals who carried CMV together with the relevant HLA.

In TCRdb, the reads were re-called with MiXCR into one record per CDR3 protein. The profile covers 650,000 to 900,000 distinct CDR3 sequences, with approximately 29% appearing a single time and 12% taken by the ten largest. The chain uses TRBV4-1 and TRBJ2-1, with 8 bases aligning to TRBD1. This clonotype was sampled from a human donor in good health (CMV status not recorded). Some clones in this sample may be carry-over from other donors' samples. The sample in question was cultured CD8+ T cells from PBMCs, obtained from culture after CMV antigen stimulation. The CDR3 DNA reads as TGCGCCAGCAGCCAAAGGGACAGGAGCTCCGACAATGAGCAGTTCTTC. Its translation: CASSQRDRSSDNEQFF.